This is a list of T cell receptor beta chains from one sample in a study of vaccination effects on CD4 cells after COVID-19. Here immunoSEQ multiplex PCR was the method, and the copy in TCRdb shows in-frame clones only, minus some. The sample lists some 41,000 clones, just over 75% occurring once. These TCRs are of unknown antigen specificity. The specimen comprised CD4+ T cells from PBMCs cultured with SARS-CoV-2 spike peptides, sampled before COVID-19 vaccination. The receptor set was obtained from a human donor who received a COVID-19 vaccine. CDR3s include the opening cysteine and the closing phenylalanine or tryptophan. The D gene is left open where the match is weak. Clone size is shown for a subset of rows, as once, few, many or a class of expanded clone.

v_call: TRBV19; clone_size: NA; j_call: TRBJ1-5; d_call: NA; cdr3_aa: CASSRSRDTSNQPQHF; cdr3_nt: TGTGCCAGTAGTCGCAGCCGGGACACCAGCAATCAGCCCCAGCATTTT
v_call: TRBV11-2; clone_size: NA; j_call: TRBJ2-1; d_call: NA; cdr3_aa: CASSLDFRDSYNEQFF; cdr3_nt: TGTGCCAGCAGCTTAGATTTCCGGGACTCCTACAATGAGCAGTTCTTC
v_call: TRBV12-2; clone_size: NA; j_call: TRBJ1-4; d_call: NA; cdr3_aa: CASRLAVAQGGKLFF; cdr3_nt: TGTGCAAGTCGCTTAGCGGTAGCACAGGGCGGAAAACTGTTTTTT
v_call: TRBV2; clone_size: NA; j_call: TRBJ1-3; d_call: NA; cdr3_aa: CASSTSSGNTIYF; cdr3_nt: TGTGCCAGCAGTACCAGCTCTGGAAACACCATATATTTT
v_call: TRBV29-1; clone_size: NA; j_call: TRBJ1-2; d_call: NA; cdr3_aa: CSVDRGSYGYTF; cdr3_nt: TGCAGCGTTGACAGGGGTAGCTATGGCTACACCTTC
v_call: TRBV30; clone_size: few; j_call: TRBJ1-6; d_call: NA; cdr3_aa: CAWERVPNSPLHF; cdr3_nt: TGTGCCTGGGAACGGGTTCCTAATTCACCCCTCCACTTT
v_call: TRBV2; clone_size: NA; j_call: TRBJ1-6; d_call: TRBD1; cdr3_aa: CASRQGMNSPLHF; cdr3_nt: TGTGCCAGCAGACAGGGGATGAATTCACCCCTCCACTTT
v_call: TRBV18; clone_size: NA; j_call: TRBJ2-2; d_call: TRBD1; cdr3_aa: CASSPRGQVNTGELFF; cdr3_nt: TGTGCCAGCTCACCACGAGGACAGGTGAACACCGGGGAGCTGTTTTTT
v_call: TRBV24-1; clone_size: NA; j_call: TRBJ2-5; d_call: TRBD2; cdr3_aa: CATSDPFGGGAGETQYF; cdr3_nt: TGTGCCACCAGTGATCCCTTTGGCGGGGGGGCCGGTGAGACCCAGTACTTC
v_call: TRBV10-2; clone_size: NA; j_call: TRBJ1-4; d_call: NA; cdr3_aa: CASSDPGGGDEKLFF; cdr3_nt: TGCGCCAGCAGTGACCCAGGCGGCGGGGATGAAAAACTGTTTTTT
v_call: TRBV4-3; clone_size: NA; j_call: TRBJ2-6; d_call: NA; cdr3_aa: CASSRTALSGANVLTF; cdr3_nt: TGCGCCAGCAGCCGAACAGCTCTATCTGGGGCCAACGTCCTGACTTTC
v_call: TRBV7-3; clone_size: NA; j_call: TRBJ1-1; d_call: TRBD1; cdr3_aa: CASRRDRNTEAFF; cdr3_nt: TGTGCCAGCCGCCGGGACAGAAACACTGAAGCTTTCTTT
v_call: TRBV4-3; clone_size: NA; j_call: TRBJ2-5; d_call: TRBD2; cdr3_aa: CASSRTGLAETQYF; cdr3_nt: TGCGCCAGCAGCCGAACGGGACTAGCGGAGACCCAGTACTTC
v_call: TRBV5-1; clone_size: NA; j_call: TRBJ2-3; d_call: NA; cdr3_aa: CASSASWGNTDTQYF; cdr3_nt: TGCGCCAGCAGCGCTAGTTGGGGGAACACAGATACGCAGTATTTT
v_call: TRBV28; clone_size: NA; j_call: TRBJ2-1; d_call: NA; cdr3_aa: CASNIPYNEQFF; cdr3_nt: TGTGCCAGCAACATCCCATACAATGAGCAGTTCTTC
v_call: TRBV2; clone_size: NA; j_call: TRBJ1-1; d_call: TRBD1; cdr3_aa: CASRGTGPNTEAFF; cdr3_nt: TGTGCCAGCAGGGGGACAGGTCCAAACACTGAAGCTTTCTTT
v_call: TRBV7-6; clone_size: NA; j_call: TRBJ2-1; d_call: NA; cdr3_aa: CASSLQGTLYLADEQFF; cdr3_nt: TGTGCCAGCAGCTTACAGGGGACCCTCTACCTGGCGGATGAGCAGTTCTTC
v_call: TRBV2; clone_size: once; j_call: TRBJ1-6; d_call: TRBD1; cdr3_aa: CASKWGAGGIGASPLHF; cdr3_nt: TGTGCCAGCAAATGGGGGGCAGGGGGAATAGGGGCGTCACCCCTCCACTTT
v_call: TRBV7-2; clone_size: NA; j_call: TRBJ1-4; d_call: NA; cdr3_aa: CASRNSEKLFF; cdr3_nt: TGTGCCAGCAGGAACAGCGAAAAACTGTTTTTT
v_call: TRBV12-3/TRBV12-4; clone_size: NA; j_call: TRBJ2-5; d_call: TRBD2; cdr3_aa: CASSFQGGETQYF; cdr3_nt: TGTGCCAGCAGTTTCCAGGGAGGGGAGACCCAGTACTTC
v_call: TRBV6-2/TRBV6-3; clone_size: NA; j_call: TRBJ2-1; d_call: NA; cdr3_aa: CATSPSNEQFF; cdr3_nt: TGTGCCACCAGTCCAAGCAATGAGCAGTTCTTC
v_call: TRBV4-1; clone_size: NA; j_call: TRBJ1-4; d_call: NA; cdr3_aa: CASSQDAIGSPFF; cdr3_nt: TGCGCCAGCAGCCAAGATGCGATAGGGAGTCCGTTTTTT
v_call: TRBV5-1; clone_size: NA; j_call: TRBJ2-5; d_call: TRBD2; cdr3_aa: CASSPGLAGVQETQYF; cdr3_nt: TGCGCCAGCAGCCCCGGACTAGCGGGCGTGCAAGAGACCCAGTACTTC
v_call: TRBV5-1; clone_size: NA; j_call: TRBJ1-4; d_call: NA; cdr3_aa: CASSLGPIEEKLFF; cdr3_nt: TGCGCCAGCAGCTTGGGACCCATAGAGGAAAAACTGTTTTTT
v_call: TRBV21-1; clone_size: NA; j_call: TRBJ2-1; d_call: NA; cdr3_aa: CASSKWALRDRYLSFYNEQFF; cdr3_nt: TGTGCCAGCAGCAAATGGGCCCTCCGGGACAGGTATTTAAGCTTCTACAATGAGCAGTTCTTC
v_call: TRBV19; clone_size: few; j_call: TRBJ2-3; d_call: NA; cdr3_aa: CATTAGTESTDTQYF; cdr3_nt: TGTGCCACCACTGCCGGGACCGAGAGCACAGATACGCAGTATTTT
v_call: TRBV4-3; clone_size: NA; j_call: TRBJ2-2; d_call: TRBD2; cdr3_aa: CASSATSGGNTGELFF; cdr3_nt: TGCGCCAGCAGCGCGACTAGCGGGGGTAACACCGGGGAGCTGTTTTTT
v_call: TRBV6-6; clone_size: medium-sized; j_call: TRBJ1-6; d_call: NA; cdr3_aa: CASNNPGTSPLHF; cdr3_nt: TGTGCCAGCAACAACCCGGGGACGTCACCCCTCCACTTT
v_call: TRBV30; clone_size: NA; j_call: TRBJ2-3; d_call: NA; cdr3_aa: CAWSARNTRIADTQYF; cdr3_nt: TGTGCCTGGAGTGCCAGAAACACTAGAATAGCAGATACGCAGTATTTT
v_call: TRBV12-3/TRBV12-4; clone_size: NA; j_call: TRBJ2-1; d_call: NA; cdr3_aa: CASSFDYNEQFF; cdr3_nt: TGTGCCAGCAGTTTTGACTACAATGAGCAGTTCTTC
v_call: TRBV29-1; clone_size: NA; j_call: TRBJ2-1; d_call: TRBD1; cdr3_aa: CSVLGTGNPYNEQFF; cdr3_nt: TGCAGCGTCCTCGGGACAGGGAATCCCTACAATGAGCAGTTCTTC
v_call: TRBV2; clone_size: once; j_call: TRBJ1-6; d_call: TRBD1; cdr3_aa: CASRGGPDRIDSPLHF; cdr3_nt: TGTGCCAGCAGAGGGGGGCCGGACAGGATAGATTCACCCCTCCACTTT
v_call: TRBV6-5; clone_size: NA; j_call: TRBJ2-3; d_call: TRBD1; cdr3_aa: CATAAMTGWGDTQYF; cdr3_nt: TGTGCCACCGCCGCAATGACAGGGTGGGGAGATACGCAGTATTTT
v_call: TRBV5-4; clone_size: NA; j_call: TRBJ2-3; d_call: NA; cdr3_aa: CASSLETDTQYF; cdr3_nt: TGTGCCAGCAGCTTGGAGACAGATACGCAGTATTTT
v_call: TRBV7-2; clone_size: NA; j_call: TRBJ1-6; d_call: NA; cdr3_aa: CASTPVGVAPLHF; cdr3_nt: TGTGCCAGCACCCCCGTCGGGGTCGCACCCCTCCACTTT